These T cell receptor beta chains were read from a single sample in a study of vaccination effects on CD4 cells after COVID-19. These receptors lack a known antigen. Produced via immunoSEQ multiplex PCR; TCRdb's table is partial and in-frame only. The sample yields tens of thousands of clones, about 80% seen once. Here the sequenced sample was CD4+ T cells from PBMCs cultured with a peptide pool, taken before COVID-19 vaccination. These receptors were collected from a human donor who had a prior SARS-CoV-2 infection. Each CDR3 is given with its conserved first and last residue. The listing skips clone size in some rows; elsewhere it reads once, few, many or a size class.

CDR3 length,clone size,V gene,J gene,CDR3 protein
14,.,TRBV5-1,TRBJ2-5,CASSPPATSETQYF
14,few,TRBV5-3,TRBJ2-3,CARSVTSGTDTQYF
17,.,TRBV4-3,TRBJ2-3,CASSQADSGRAADTQYF
13,.,TRBV2,TRBJ2-1,CASSETTLGEQFF
15,.,TRBV5-4,TRBJ2-7,CASSLRSGGAAEQYF
16,.,TRBV7-2,TRBJ2-3,CASSLKTGGWADTQYF
13,.,TRBV12-3/TRBV12-4,TRBJ2-5,CASRGTAQETQYF
16,.,TRBV9,TRBJ2-2,CASSVREYGLTGELFF
13,.,TRBV6-1,TRBJ1-2,CASSEQEIYGYTF
13,.,TRBV12-3/TRBV12-4,TRBJ2-2,CASQGQYTGELFF
15,.,TRBV5-1,TRBJ2-1,CASSLTPPNYNEQFF
16,.,TRBV4-3,TRBJ2-7,CASSQDLGVLGYEQYF
12,.,TRBV7-9,TRBJ1-5,CASSLATGRQHF
17,.,TRBV19,TRBJ2-1,CASSILVGGGSYNEQFF
14,.,TRBV2,TRBJ2-1,CASQLAGGPREQFF
16,once,TRBV7-2,TRBJ1-4,CASSPQLGATNEKLFF
15,once,TRBV7-8,TRBJ1-2,CASSAMTGGLGGYTF
10,medium-sized,TRBV20-1,TRBJ1-2,CSASSGRYTF
13,.,TRBV13,TRBJ2-7,CASSLVGGDEQYF
17,.,TRBV5-8,TRBJ2-3,CASSFERGPTGTDTQYF
18,.,TRBV12-5,TRBJ1-1,CASGLSSPAQRHDTEAFF
13,.,TRBV20-1,TRBJ1-2,CSASPENNYGYTF
15,.,TRBV5-5,TRBJ2-7,CASSLSGGWSYEQYF
14,.,TRBV19,TRBJ1-5,CASTVRQGNQPQHF
17,.,TRBV7-8,TRBJ1-6,CASSLTTGLYYNSPLHF
14,once,TRBV11-3,TRBJ2-5,CASSLERGRGIQYF
15,.,TRBV2,TRBJ1-1,CASSLQAVLGTEAFF
15,.,TRBV5-4,TRBJ2-3,CASSSTGSGTDTQYF
14,.,TRBV5-1,TRBJ1-2,CASSLEGGLYGYTF
15,.,TRBV6-5,TRBJ2-7,CASSLGAGGGYEQYF
13,.,TRBV7-3,TRBJ2-3,CASSLGPTDTQYF
16,.,TRBV4-1,TRBJ1-2,CASSQGRNNAPLGYTF
13,.,TRBV2,TRBJ1-2,CASSALRGPGYTF
13,.,TRBV15,TRBJ1-1,CATSRDMGREAFF
13,once,TRBV23-1,TRBJ2-7,CASSQSYGDEQYF
13,few,TRBV7-3,TRBJ1-2,CASSTQQGVAYTF
14,.,TRBV3-1/TRBV3-2,TRBJ2-7,CASSHGAGGYEQYF
14,.,TRBV2,TRBJ1-2,CASSGQGAHYGYTF
16,once,TRBV19,TRBJ2-2,CASSPSMRGGSGELFF
13,.,TRBV4-2,TRBJ2-7,CASSPLISREQYF
15,.,TRBV5-4,TRBJ2-2,CASSFFGGNTGELFF
13,few,TRBV6-5,TRBJ1-2,CASSTGMFYGYTF
12,.,TRBV5-4,TRBJ1-2,CASRAFNYGYTF